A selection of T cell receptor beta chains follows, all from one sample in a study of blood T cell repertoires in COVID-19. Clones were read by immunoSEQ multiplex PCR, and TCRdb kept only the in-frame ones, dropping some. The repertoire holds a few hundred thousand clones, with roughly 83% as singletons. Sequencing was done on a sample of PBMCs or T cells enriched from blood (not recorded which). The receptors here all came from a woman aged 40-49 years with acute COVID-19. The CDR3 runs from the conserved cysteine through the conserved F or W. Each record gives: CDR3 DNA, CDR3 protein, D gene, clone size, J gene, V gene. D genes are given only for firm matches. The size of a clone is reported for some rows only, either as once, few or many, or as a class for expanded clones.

TGTGCCAGCAGTGGCGGGACTAGCGGGGTGTTGGCCAACGTCCTGACTTTC	CASSGGTSGVLANVLTF	TRBD2	many	TRBJ2-6	TRBV6-1
TGTGCCTGCAACAGGAACACTGAAGCTTTCTTT	CACNRNTEAFF	.	.	TRBJ1-1	TRBV30
TGTGCCAGCAGACAGTATGGCTACACCTTC	CASRQYGYTF	.	.	TRBJ1-2	TRBV6-5
TGCGCCAGCAGCCCGGGGTACCTGGGTGGTAGGAATGAGCAGTTCTTC	CASSPGYLGGRNEQFF	.	few	TRBJ2-1	TRBV10-1
TGTGCCAGCAGCCAAGATCGACTCGGGTCCATAGGGGGTCCATCACCCCTCCACTTT	CASSQDRLGSIGGPSPLHF	.	.	TRBJ1-6	TRBV14
TGTGCCAGCAGCCTCACTGACAGGGGGCCTGAGACCCAGTACTTC	CASSLTDRGPETQYF	TRBD1	.	TRBJ2-5	TRBV14
TGTGCCAGCAGCTCTCAGCGGGGGGTAATAAGAAACACCATATATTTT	CASSSQRGVIRNTIYF	.	.	TRBJ1-3	TRBV7-2
TGTGCCAGCAGCCACACCGGGACTAGCGGCCAAGAGACCCAGTACTTC	CASSHTGTSGQETQYF	TRBD2	.	TRBJ2-5	TRBV5-6
TGTGCCAGCAGCTTAGTTCCTGGGGCCGGCAAAAACATTCAGTACTTC	CASSLVPGAGKNIQYF	.	.	TRBJ2-4	TRBV7-9
TGTGCCAGCAGCCTGAACACGAATCAGCCCCAGCATTTT	CASSLNTNQPQHF	.	.	TRBJ1-5	TRBV9
TGCAGTGCCTCTTCCGGGGGAGAGCAGTACTTC	CSASSGGEQYF	.	.	TRBJ2-7	TRBV20-1
TGTGCCAGCAGTTTAACCCGGAACTATGGCTACACCTTC	CASSLTRNYGYTF	.	.	TRBJ1-2	TRBV27
TGTGCCAGCAGCGCCAGGCCTCCGCATTCACCCCTCCACTTT	CASSARPPHSPLHF	.	.	TRBJ1-6	TRBV9
TGTGCCAGCAGCTTAGGTTCCCGGAGAGGTGAGACCCAGTACTTC	CASSLGSRRGETQYF	.	.	TRBJ2-5	TRBV7-9
TGTGCCACCAGGGGGACAGCCCGGGGAGATACGCAGTATTTT	CATRGTARGDTQYF	TRBD1	.	TRBJ2-3	TRBV24-1
TGTGCCAGCAGTTTCGGTAGTGGGGGCGGGGGCAAAAACATTCAGTACTTC	CASSFGSGGGGKNIQYF	.	.	TRBJ2-4	TRBV27
TGTGCCAGCAGCAGACCCGGGACAGGGCGAACCGGGGAGCTGTTTTTT	CASSRPGTGRTGELFF	TRBD1	.	TRBJ2-2	TRBV27
TGTGCCAGCAGCTTATACCAGGGCGGGACGCAAGAGACCCAGTACTTC	CASSLYQGGTQETQYF	.	.	TRBJ2-5	TRBV7-3
TGTGCCAGCAGCCTAACAGGGGGCCCGAATCAGCCCCAGCATTTT	CASSLTGGPNQPQHF	TRBD1	few	TRBJ1-5	TRBV6-5
TGTGCCAGCAGCTCCACAGGGATCGAGCAGTACTTC	CASSSTGIEQYF	.	.	TRBJ2-7	TRBV7-3
TGTGCCAGCTCACCTCGGTCTAGCGGGGGGGCCGGGTTCGGTGAGCAGTTCTTC	CASSPRSSGGAGFGEQFF	TRBD2	once	TRBJ2-1	TRBV18
TGTGCCAGCAGTTACGGACAGCAACAAGAGACCCAGTACTTC	CASSYGQQQETQYF	.	.	TRBJ2-5	TRBV6-6
TGTGCCAGCAGTTCAACCGGGACAGGGGGCGTCACTGAAGCTTTCTTT	CASSSTGTGGVTEAFF	TRBD1	.	TRBJ1-1	TRBV27
TGTGCCAGCCAGACCGATCTACGACAGGGGGATGGTGGCTACACCTTC	CASQTDLRQGDGGYTF	TRBD1	.	TRBJ1-2	TRBV9
TGTGCCAGCAGTTACGCGGGCGTCGGGTACGAGCAGTACTTC	CASSYAGVGYEQYF	.	.	TRBJ2-7	TRBV6-2/TRBV6-3
TGTGCCAGCAGTCTCGAAGGGGGGGCGGCCAACTATGGCTACACCTTC	CASSLEGGAANYGYTF	.	.	TRBJ1-2	TRBV6-4
TGTGCCAGCAGCCCCCCAGCCGGGAGGAACACTGAAGCTTTCTTT	CASSPPAGRNTEAFF	.	.	TRBJ1-1	TRBV9
TGTGCTACCAGACAGGGCCCATTTAACACTGAAGCTTTCTTT	CATRQGPFNTEAFF	TRBD1	.	TRBJ1-1	TRBV28
TGCGCCAGCAGCTTCAGGGACTACAATGAGCAGTTCTTC	CASSFRDYNEQFF	.	.	TRBJ2-1	TRBV5-1
TGTGCCAGCAGTGGTGGGACAGATAGCAATCAGCCCCAGCATTTT	CASSGGTDSNQPQHF	TRBD1	.	TRBJ1-5	TRBV28
TGTGCCAGCAGCCAAGGTCAATTTGAAGCTTTCTTT	CASSQGQFEAFF	.	.	TRBJ1-1	TRBV3-1/TRBV3-2
TGTGCCAGCAGTGAAGCTTACTCCTACAATGAGCAGTTCTTC	CASSEAYSYNEQFF	.	once	TRBJ2-1	TRBV2
TGTGCCAGTAGTATGGGAGGGGTGGGCACAGATACGCAGTATTTT	CASSMGGVGTDTQYF	TRBD2	.	TRBJ2-3	TRBV19
TGTGCCAGCAGCACGGGACTAGCGGGAGTAGAGACCCAGTACTTC	CASSTGLAGVETQYF	TRBD2	.	TRBJ2-5	TRBV7-3
TGCGCCAGCAGCCAAGGACTGGCGGGAGGCACCATATATTTT	CASSQGLAGGTIYF	.	.	TRBJ1-3	TRBV4-3
TGTGCCACCAGCGCCCACTACTATGGCTACACCTTC	CATSAHYYGYTF	.	.	TRBJ1-2	TRBV15
TGTGCCAGCAGCCAAGATATCATTCCGGAGGTCTTC	CASSQDIIPEVF	.	.	TRBJ2-1	TRBV14
TGTGCCAGTAGACGCGAAACAGGGGCAGGCACTGAAGCTTTCTTT	CASRRETGAGTEAFF	TRBD1	.	TRBJ1-1	TRBV19
TGTGCCAGCAGTTCACCGACTAGCGGACACTACAATGAGCAGTTCTTC	CASSSPTSGHYNEQFF	TRBD2	.	TRBJ2-1	TRBV5-4
TGTGCCAGCGGGGGAAGTTGGGGGAGGCTCACTGAAGCTTTCTTT	CASGGSWGRLTEAFF	.	.	TRBJ1-1	TRBV27
TGTGCCAGCAGCTTGGGACGGACTAGCGGCAAGGAAGAGACCCAGTACTTC	CASSLGRTSGKEETQYF	TRBD2	once	TRBJ2-5	TRBV5-4
TGTGCCTGGACCTTCGGAGGGGAGGAGGAAAAACTGTTTTTT	CAWTFGGEEEKLFF	.	.	TRBJ1-4	TRBV30
TGTGCCAGCAGCCAAGGTCGGAGCTCCTACGAGCAGTACTTC	CASSQGRSSYEQYF	.	.	TRBJ2-7	TRBV3-1/TRBV3-2
TGTGCCAGCAGTGAAGTCGTCAGGGGGCGAAATAGGTATAGCAATCAGCCCCAGCATTTT	CASSEVVRGRNRYSNQPQHF	TRBD1	.	TRBJ1-5	TRBV6-1
TGTGCCGGAGGAGGGAACACTGAAGCTTTCTTT	CAGGGNTEAFF	.	.	TRBJ1-1	TRBV28
TGTGCCAGTAGTAAAGGGACAGGGGATCCCCAGTACTTC	CASSKGTGDPQYF	TRBD1	.	TRBJ2-5	TRBV19
TGTGCCAGCAGCGGCGGGACAGGGGGCCGCGAGCAGTACTTC	CASSGGTGGREQYF	TRBD1	few	TRBJ2-7	TRBV9
TGTGCCTGGAGTGTGTATACAGGGGGTAATTCACCCCTCCACTTT	CAWSVYTGGNSPLHF	TRBD1	.	TRBJ1-6	TRBV30
TGTGCCAGCAGCACCGGGAGGGTCTACAATGAGCAGTTCTTC	CASSTGRVYNEQFF	TRBD2	.	TRBJ2-1	TRBV5-4
TGTGCCAGTAGTATTGGGCAGGGGACCTCCTACGAGCAGTACTTC	CASSIGQGTSYEQYF	.	.	TRBJ2-7	TRBV19
TGTGCCAGTAGTCCTCCGGACAGGGAGCAGCCCCAGCATTTT	CASSPPDREQPQHF	TRBD1	.	TRBJ1-5	TRBV19
TGTGCCAGCAGCCCATTAGCGGGAGAAAGCTTAAATGAGCAGTTCTTC	CASSPLAGESLNEQFF	TRBD2	.	TRBJ2-1	TRBV4-2
TGCAGCGCCGTGGACGGGGTCCAAGAGACCCAGTACTTC	CSAVDGVQETQYF	.	.	TRBJ2-5	TRBV29-1
TGTGCCTGGAGAACCTCCGGGACAGGGGATGGCTACACCTTC	CAWRTSGTGDGYTF	TRBD1	.	TRBJ1-2	TRBV30
TGTGCCAGCAGCCTTACCAGGAACACTGAAGCTTTCTTT	CASSLTRNTEAFF	.	few	TRBJ1-1	TRBV13
TGCGCCAGCAGCTTGGAGGGCCAGGGGGCAAGCATTCAGTACTTC	CASSLEGQGASIQYF	TRBD1	.	TRBJ2-4	TRBV5-1
TGTGCCAGCAGCTTAGTGGTCGGACTCTTCACAGATACGCAGTATTTT	CASSLVVGLFTDTQYF	.	.	TRBJ2-3	TRBV11-2
TGTGCCAGCAGCTTAGATAGGACAGTGATCGGCATTCAGTACTTC	CASSLDRTVIGIQYF	.	.	TRBJ2-4	TRBV11-2
TGTGCCTGGAGCCATAGCGGGACTAGCACAGATACGCAGTATTTT	CAWSHSGTSTDTQYF	TRBD2	.	TRBJ2-3	TRBV30